This TCR beta chain was sequenced during a study of breast tumors, draining lymph nodes, adjacent tissues. Trimming stripped 5 bases from V and 0 bases from J, with 11 bases between. This CDR3 region has 15 residues. Germline values: CDR1 SGHVS, CDR2 FQNEAQ. This clonotype was picked up many times. TCRdb itself ran the multiplex PCR reads through MiXCR, one entry per CDR3 protein. The sample yields about 25,000 distinct CDR3 sequences, 20% to 25% seen once. The sequencing input was breast tumor tissue. The clonotype was recovered from a female donor with breast cancer. Some clones in this sample may be carry-over from other donors' samples. The chain recombines TRBV7-8 with TRBJ2-1; D could derive from TRBD1 or TRBD2 (5 bases each). CDR3 bases: TGTGCCAGCAGCACCCCAGGGAGCTCCTACAATGAGCAGTTCTTC. This encodes CASSTPGSSYNEQFF.